The rows below give T cell receptor beta chains drawn from one sample of a study of CD8+ T cells in alopecia areata. Only in-frame clones appear in the TCRdb table, and some are missing; sequencing was by immunoSEQ multiplex PCR. The sample lists about 180,000 clones; about 70% were seen once. This specimen consisted of CD8+ T cells sorted from blood, obtained at week 0. Source of these receptors: a human donor with alopecia areata. Each CDR3 is given with its conserved first and last residue. A D gene is named only where the DNA matches it firmly. Only part of the rows carry a size: once, few, many, or a class if the clone is expanded.

-,TRBV2,TRBJ1-4,-,CASSVRGVWEKLFF,TGTGCCAGCAGTGTTCGGGGGGTTTGGGAAAAACTGTTTTTT
-,TRBV4-1,TRBJ1-2,-,CASSPHPQVNGYTF,TGCGCCAGCAGCCCCCACCCCCAGGTTAACGGCTACACCTTC
-,TRBV4-1,TRBJ1-6,-,CASSQRTGGLTPLHF,TGCGCCAGCAGCCAACGGACGGGGGGGTTGACACCCCTCCACTTT
-,TRBV5-1,TRBJ1-5,-,CASSLASNSNQPQHF,TGCGCCAGCAGCTTGGCCAGCAATAGCAATCAGCCCCAGCATTTT
-,TRBV19,TRBJ1-2,-,CASSIDFSTSIYGYTF,TGTGCCAGTAGTATAGATTTCTCGACAAGCATCTATGGCTACACCTTC
TRBD2,TRBV10-2,TRBJ2-3,-,CASSVRGAPQDTQYF,TGCGCCAGCAGTGTGCGGGGGGCTCCCCAGGATACGCAGTATTTT
-,TRBV4-1,TRBJ1-1,-,CASSQRGGINTEAFF,TGCGCCAGCAGCCAAAGGGGAGGGATAAACACTGAAGCTTTCTTT
-,TRBV7-9,TRBJ1-3,few,CASSNSTGRGTSGNTIYF,TGTGCCAGCAGCAATTCTACGGGACGGGGAACCTCTGGAAACACCATATATTTT
-,TRBV6-5,TRBJ1-5,-,CASSSQGFSNQPQHF,TGTGCCAGCAGTTCACAGGGATTTAGCAATCAGCCCCAGCATTTT
-,TRBV29-1,TRBJ2-2,-,CSVEEDAGELFF,TGCAGCGTTGAAGAAGACGCCGGGGAGCTGTTTTTT
TRBD1,TRBV6-5,TRBJ1-5,-,CASSGQGGQPQHF,TGTGCCAGCAGTGGACAGGGAGGACAGCCCCAGCATTTT
-,TRBV2,TRBJ1-6,-,CASSVVAGNNSPLHF,TGTGCCAGCAGTGTTGTCGCGGGTAATAATTCACCCCTCCACTTT
TRBD1,TRBV5-4,TRBJ2-1,few,CASSFGQDRDEQFF,TGTGCCAGCAGCTTCGGACAGGATCGGGATGAGCAGTTCTTC
TRBD2,TRBV7-8,TRBJ2-3,few,CASSRRGRSTDTQYF,TGTGCCAGCAGTCGGCGGGGGAGGAGCACAGATACGCAGTATTTT
-,TRBV14,TRBJ2-7,-,CASSQDLSPGTYEQYF,TGTGCCAGCAGCCAAGATTTGTCTCCGGGAACCTACGAGCAGTACTTC
TRBD1,TRBV7-3,TRBJ2-2,-,CASSLSGGATGELFF,TGTGCCAGCAGCTTATCAGGGGGTGCCACCGGGGAGCTGTTTTTT
TRBD1,TRBV5-1,TRBJ2-1,-,CASSLGAGGNEQFF,TGCGCCAGCAGCTTGGGGGCAGGGGGCAATGAGCAGTTCTTC